Listed below are T cell receptor beta chains from one sample, sequenced in a study of response to subunit inactivated influenza vaccine. TCRdb re-called the RT-PCR reads with MiXCR, one entry per CDR3 protein. Of around 790,000 distinct CDR3 sequences listed, about 20% were seen once; the top ten hold roughly a tenth. Source: PBMCs from blood, taken 5 days after vaccination. Every receptor here comes from a man between 50 and 59 years old who received an inactivated influenza vaccine. Each CDR3 is given with its conserved first and last residue.

CDR3 protein: CASSLDLGDQPQHF
J gene: TRBJ1-5
V gene: TRBV5-5
CDR3 length: 14

CDR3 protein: CASRSTGTSGTNEQFF
J gene: TRBJ2-1
V gene: TRBV7-9
CDR3 length: 16

CDR3 protein: CASSHRFGQHYGYTF
J gene: TRBJ1-2
V gene: TRBV19
CDR3 length: 15

CDR3 protein: CASSYAGGGEQFF
J gene: TRBJ2-1
V gene: TRBV6-5
CDR3 length: 13

CDR3 protein: CSARPLEGGKETQYF
J gene: TRBJ2-5
V gene: TRBV20-1
CDR3 length: 15

CDR3 protein: CATSRPQRRSLATQYF
J gene: TRBJ2-5
V gene: TRBV15
CDR3 length: 16

CDR3 protein: CASSKDRGFTYEQYF
J gene: TRBJ2-7
V gene: TRBV7-2
CDR3 length: 15

CDR3 protein: CASSDTGTGIQYF
J gene: TRBJ2-4
V gene: TRBV6-1
CDR3 length: 13

CDR3 protein: CASSPYLRDTGQYEQYF
J gene: TRBJ2-7
V gene: TRBV4-3
CDR3 length: 17

CDR3 protein: CASSPPTGITSGNTIYF
J gene: TRBJ1-3
V gene: TRBV28
CDR3 length: 17

CDR3 protein: CASSLRTSGEQYF
J gene: TRBJ2-7
V gene: TRBV5-1
CDR3 length: 13

CDR3 protein: CASSQEIRPSEQYF
J gene: TRBJ2-7
V gene: TRBV4-3
CDR3 length: 14

CDR3 protein: CASSPRAVAGGSDTQYF
J gene: TRBJ2-3
V gene: TRBV4-3
CDR3 length: 17

CDR3 protein: CATSRQGRETQYF
J gene: TRBJ2-5
V gene: TRBV15
CDR3 length: 13

CDR3 protein: CASSPIRDQNTEAFF
J gene: TRBJ1-1
V gene: TRBV27
CDR3 length: 15

CDR3 protein: CASSSGYNSPLHF
J gene: TRBJ1-6
V gene: TRBV12-3/TRBV12-4
CDR3 length: 13

CDR3 protein: CASSEVEGPYNEQFF
J gene: TRBJ2-1
V gene: TRBV6-1
CDR3 length: 15

CDR3 protein: CASSQVPGYNEQFF
J gene: TRBJ2-1
V gene: TRBV5-1
CDR3 length: 14

CDR3 protein: CASSLLGQGFLYEQYF
J gene: TRBJ2-7
V gene: TRBV28
CDR3 length: 16

CDR3 protein: CSASQGTTDTQYF
J gene: TRBJ2-3
V gene: TRBV20-1
CDR3 length: 13

CDR3 protein: CASSFSHPGAANYGYTF
J gene: TRBJ1-2
V gene: TRBV12-3/TRBV12-4
CDR3 length: 17

CDR3 protein: CASSSSAGTRGNIQYF
J gene: TRBJ2-4
V gene: TRBV7-2
CDR3 length: 16

CDR3 protein: CASSPVVGYEQYF
J gene: TRBJ2-7
V gene: TRBV5-1
CDR3 length: 13

CDR3 protein: CASSLLGLDSPLHF
J gene: TRBJ1-6
V gene: TRBV27
CDR3 length: 14

CDR3 protein: CSARGLAGNYNEQFF
J gene: TRBJ2-1
V gene: TRBV20-1
CDR3 length: 15

CDR3 protein: CASRLEAGGRNEQYF
J gene: TRBJ2-7
V gene: TRBV6-2/TRBV6-3
CDR3 length: 15

CDR3 protein: CASSFGGGGQETQYF
J gene: TRBJ2-5
V gene: TRBV5-5
CDR3 length: 15

CDR3 protein: CASSGGLRSSYNSPLHF
J gene: TRBJ1-6
V gene: TRBV6-1
CDR3 length: 17

CDR3 protein: CASSYSSQGLDEQYF
J gene: TRBJ2-7
V gene: TRBV6-2/TRBV6-3
CDR3 length: 15

CDR3 protein: CASSPVAGGSDTQYF
J gene: TRBJ2-3
V gene: TRBV18
CDR3 length: 15

CDR3 protein: CASSLGQGWEEKLFF
J gene: TRBJ1-4
V gene: TRBV11-2
CDR3 length: 15

CDR3 protein: CASSLGVVSSYTF
J gene: TRBJ1-2
V gene: TRBV5-6
CDR3 length: 13

CDR3 protein: CASSAGTGGGTDTQYF
J gene: TRBJ2-3
V gene: TRBV11-2
CDR3 length: 16

CDR3 protein: CASSFVTGTEQYF
J gene: TRBJ2-7
V gene: TRBV12-3/TRBV12-4
CDR3 length: 13

CDR3 protein: CASSPDAMVTEAFF
J gene: TRBJ1-1
V gene: TRBV12-3/TRBV12-4
CDR3 length: 14

CDR3 protein: CSARTPYSTDTQYF
J gene: TRBJ2-3
V gene: TRBV20-1
CDR3 length: 14

CDR3 protein: CASTGLAGVFGTGELFF
J gene: TRBJ2-2
V gene: TRBV6-5
CDR3 length: 17

CDR3 protein: CSAPTDYNSPLHF
J gene: TRBJ1-6
V gene: TRBV20-1
CDR3 length: 13

CDR3 protein: CASSPWTGGPYNEQFF
J gene: TRBJ2-1
V gene: TRBV11-2
CDR3 length: 16

CDR3 protein: CASGAGSNTGELFF
J gene: TRBJ2-2
V gene: TRBV6-1
CDR3 length: 14

CDR3 protein: CASSLDPGHTYEQYF
J gene: TRBJ2-7
V gene: TRBV5-1
CDR3 length: 15